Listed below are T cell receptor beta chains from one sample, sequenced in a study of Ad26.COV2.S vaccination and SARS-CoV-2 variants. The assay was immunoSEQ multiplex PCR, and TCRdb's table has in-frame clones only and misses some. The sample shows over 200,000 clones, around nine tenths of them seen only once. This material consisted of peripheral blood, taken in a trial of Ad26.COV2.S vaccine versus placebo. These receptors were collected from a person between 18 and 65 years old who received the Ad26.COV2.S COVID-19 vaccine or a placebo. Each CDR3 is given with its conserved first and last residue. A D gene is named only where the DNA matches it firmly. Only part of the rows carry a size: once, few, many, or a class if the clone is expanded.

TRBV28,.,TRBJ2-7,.,CASSQLAEQYF,TGTGCCAGCAGTCAATTAGCGGAGCAGTACTTC
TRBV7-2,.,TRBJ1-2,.,CASSSYWSGTNEF,TGTGCCAGCAGCTCCTATTGGTCAGGGACCAACGAATTC
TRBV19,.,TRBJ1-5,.,CASSIGAGNSNQPQHF,TGTGCCAGTAGTATCGGGGCAGGGAATAGCAATCAGCCCCAGCATTTT
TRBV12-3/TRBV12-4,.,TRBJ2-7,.,CASSLRQVYEQYF,TGTGCCAGCAGTTTGAGGCAGGTCTACGAGCAGTACTTC
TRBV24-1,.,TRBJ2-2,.,CATSDFGEELFF,TGTGCCACCAGTGATTTCGGGGAGGAGCTGTTTTTT
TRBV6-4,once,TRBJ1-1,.,CASSAQGPTEAFF,TGTGCCAGCAGTGCCCAGGGCCCCACTGAAGCTTTCTTT
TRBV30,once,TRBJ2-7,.,CAWSALTYEQYF,TGTGCCTGGAGTGCCCTCACCTACGAGCAGTACTTC
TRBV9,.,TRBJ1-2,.,CASSVEGNTYYGYTF,TGTGCCAGCAGCGTAGAGGGCAATACCTACTATGGCTACACCTTC
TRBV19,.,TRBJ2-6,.,CASSIVGANVLTF,TGTGCCAGTAGTATAGTCGGGGCCAACGTCCTGACTTTC
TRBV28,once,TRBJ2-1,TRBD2,CASSSRLAGGSYNEQFF,TGTGCCAGCAGTTCACGACTAGCGGGAGGCTCCTACAATGAGCAGTTCTTC
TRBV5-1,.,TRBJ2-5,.,CASSLAPGIPETQYF,TGCGCCAGCAGCTTGGCCCCAGGGATCCCAGAGACCCAGTACTTC
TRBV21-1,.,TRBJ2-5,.,CASSIHRDRGPETQYF,TGTGCCAGCAGCATCCACCGGGACAGGGGGCCGGAGACCCAGTACTTC
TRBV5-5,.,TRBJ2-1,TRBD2,CASSFRTSGSQNEQFF,TGTGCCAGCAGCTTTCGGACTAGCGGGAGTCAGAATGAGCAGTTCTTC
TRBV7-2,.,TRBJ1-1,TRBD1,CASNLRDREDTEAFF,TGTGCCAGCAACTTAAGGGACAGGGAAGACACTGAAGCTTTCTTT
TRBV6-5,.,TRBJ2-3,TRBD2,CASSLGLETDTQYF,TGTGCCAGCAGTTTGGGACTAGAAACAGATACGCAGTATTTT
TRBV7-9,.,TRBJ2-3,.,CASSSSGGGTDTQYF,TGTGCCAGCAGCTCCAGCGGAGGGGGGACAGATACGCAGTATTTT
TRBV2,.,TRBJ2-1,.,CASSEAPGGPYNEQFF,TGTGCCAGCAGTGAAGCGCCTGGAGGTCCCTACAATGAGCAGTTCTTC
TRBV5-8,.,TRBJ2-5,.,CASSLGGRNQETQYF,TGTGCCAGCAGCTTGGGGGGCAGGAACCAAGAGACCCAGTACTTC
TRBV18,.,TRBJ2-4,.,CASSPVAKNIQYF,TGTGCCAGCTCTCCAGTAGCCAAAAACATTCAGTACTTC